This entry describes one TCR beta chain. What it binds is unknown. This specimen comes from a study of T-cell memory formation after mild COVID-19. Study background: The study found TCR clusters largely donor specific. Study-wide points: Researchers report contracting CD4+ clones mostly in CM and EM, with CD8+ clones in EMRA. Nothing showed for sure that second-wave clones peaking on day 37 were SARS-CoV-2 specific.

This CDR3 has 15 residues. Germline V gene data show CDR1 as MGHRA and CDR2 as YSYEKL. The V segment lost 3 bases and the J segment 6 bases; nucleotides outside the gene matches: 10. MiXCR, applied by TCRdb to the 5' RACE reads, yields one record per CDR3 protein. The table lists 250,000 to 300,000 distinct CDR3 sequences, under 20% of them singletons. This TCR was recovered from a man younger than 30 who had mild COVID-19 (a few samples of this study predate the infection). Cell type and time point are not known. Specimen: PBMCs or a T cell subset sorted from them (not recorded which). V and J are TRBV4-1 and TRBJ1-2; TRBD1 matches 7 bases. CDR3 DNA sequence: TGCGCCAGCAGCCACACCCGGCCGGGGACAGATGGCTACACCTTC. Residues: CASSHTRPGTDGYTF.